This T cell receptor beta chain came from a study of early T cells in non-severe SARS-CoV-2 infection. Study overall: Sequenced bulk RNA came from whole blood that was unsorted, and chains were unpaired. Overall study findings and caveats: There was a bias toward anti-spike CD8 responses in VDJdb matching, which missed private and CD4 specificities.

Unique molecular identifiers were added to individual cDNA molecules. Each CDR3 protein gets one entry after TCRdb re-called the 5' RACE reads with MiXCR. The data contain more than 80,000 distinct CDR3 sequences, roughly 11% of them singletons. V lost 4 bases and J lost 3, with 10 bases in between. Germline V gives CDR1 DFQATT, CDR2 SNEGSKA (reference sequence). The CDR3 runs 14 residues. This clonotype has more than one count but fewer than ten. Its specificity is not known. The V call is TRBV20-1, the J call TRBJ1-6; D gene uncertain. This receptor was obtained from an adult who was a healthcare worker with PCR-confirmed SARS-CoV-2 infection or an uninfected control (not recorded which). Sequencing was performed on whole blood. This CDR3 is CSANLAVYNSPLHF. The CDR3 nucleotides read TGCAGTGCTAACCTCGCAGTCTATAATTCACCCCTCCACTTT.